A single sample is the source of the 19 T cell receptor beta chains below, sequenced in a study of shared clonotypes between healthy human individuals (TCRdb year 2020). The library came from the immunoSEQ multiplex PCR assay. TCRdb retrieved this table from immuneACCESS and kept in-frame rearrangements only. Not all clones are present; in checked studies, unresolved V genes account for under half, and no reason is known for the remainder. For this sample the table gives about 2 million clones, of which about 95% were detected only once. Around 0.13% of the sample goes to the ten largest clones. Specimen: naive CD4+ T cells sorted from blood. Reading the label with the study, this specimen's cell subset or site is: CD45RA+ positively selected. The receptors derive from a young man in good health.

The chain couples TRBV5-1 to TRBJ2-1; TRBD2 matches 13 bases. V lost 1 base and J lost 12; bases outside the gene matches: 7. CDR1 and CDR2 (germline): SGHRS, YFSETQ. This CDR3 contains 15 residues. As DNA, the CDR3 is TGCGCCAGCAGCTTGACGACTAGCGGGGGGTTAGGGCAGTTCTTC. Translation: CASSLTTSGGLGQFF.

The chain recombines TRBV19 with TRBJ2-5, with 7 bases identical to TRBD1. V was clipped by 9 bases and J by 5 bases; unmatched bases: 9. The CDR3 spans 13 residues. Germline V CDR1 and CDR2: LNHDA, SQIVND (reference sequence). CDR3 loop: CASCDRVLETQYF. The CDR3, as DNA: TGTGCCAGCTGCGACAGGGTATTGGAGACCCAGTACTTC. Using reference TRBV19 and TRBJ2-5 for the parts outside the CDR3, the full variable domain is DGGITQSPKYLFRKEGQNVTLSCEQNLNHDAMYWYRQDPGQGLRLIYYSQIVNDFQKGDIAEGYSVSREKKESFPLTVTSAQKNPTAFYLCASCDRVLETQYFGPGTRLLVL.

This clone appeared once. The V gene is TRBV19, the J gene TRBJ1-1; 7 positions agree with TRBD1. The V segment lost 7 bases and the J segment 5 bases; nucleotides outside the gene matches: 16. The CDR3 consists of 16 residues. Per germline, CDR1 LNHDA and CDR2 SQIVND (reference sequence). CDR3: CASKAWDSLAGTEAFF. The CDR3, as DNA: TGTGCCAGTAAGGCCTGGGACAGTCTAGCGGGGACTGAAGCTTTCTTT.

In regard to this clone: Other DNA sequences of this sample code for an identical CDR3. The chain has TRBV10-1 and TRBJ1-2; no reliable D call. The V gene's germline CDR1 is WNHNN and CDR2 SYGVQD (reference sequence). Trimming shortened V by 0 bases and J by 4 bases, and 12 bases separated the two germline ends. CDR3 length: 15 residues. The CDR3 sequence: CASSESIGQIYGYTF. The CDR3 DNA reads as TGCGCCAGCAGTGAGTCGATTGGGCAGATCTATGGCTACACCTTC.

This clone is a singleton in its sample. The chain links TRBV4-1 to TRBJ2-3; TRBD1 aligns across 10 bases. Germline CDR1 MGHRA, CDR2 YSYEKL. The CDR3 is 16 amino acids. V lost 1 base to trimming and J lost 2 bases; unmatched junction nucleotides: 3. Written as DNA, the CDR3 is TGCGCCAGCAGCCAAGCAGACAGGGGGCCCACAGATACGCAGTATTTT. Its protein product is CASSQADRGPTDTQYF.

This chain connects TRBV7-2 to TRBJ2-7; D possibly corresponds to TRBD2 (6 bases). The CDR3 contains 15 residues. Trimming removed 1 base from V and 7 bases from J, with 17 bases in between. Germline V gene data show CDR1 as SGHTA and CDR2 as FQGNSA. The CDR3 region has the DNA TGTGCCAGCAGCTTAGGCGGGACTGCGAGGGATGAGCAGTACTTC. Its protein is CASSLGGTARDEQYF.

The rearrangement uses TRBV27 and TRBJ2-7, with 11 bases aligning to TRBD2. V lost 2 bases, J lost 7 bases, and 10 bases stayed unmatched. CDR3 length equals 16 residues. CDR1 and CDR2 from the germline V gene are MNHEY and SMNVEV (reference sequence). CDR3 protein: CASSLRTSGGKEEQYF. DNA for the CDR3: TGTGCCAGCAGTTTACGAACTAGCGGGGGTAAGGAAGAGCAGTACTTC.

The V and J genes are TRBV9 and TRBJ2-2; D tentatively reads TRBD1 or TRBD2 (5 bases each). Germline CDR1 reads SGDLS; CDR2 reads YYNGEE. Trimming removed 4 bases from V and 2 bases from J, with 18 bases in between. The length of the CDR3 is 17 residues. CDR3 in amino acids: CASSPRGWDVNTGELFF. The CDR3 region has the DNA TGTGCCAGCAGCCCCCGGGGTTGGGACGTCAACACCGGGGAGCTGTTTTTT.

This chain uses TRBV30 with TRBJ1-1, with D possibly being TRBD1 (5 bases). The germline V gene has CDR1 GTSNPN and CDR2 SVGIG (reference sequence). The germline V and J ends were trimmed by 2 bases and 0 bases, with 10 bases remaining between them. The CDR3 is made up of 14 amino acids. Here the CDR3 DNA reads TGTGCCTGGAGTCCGGGACTCTTGAACACTGAAGCTTTCTTT. This translates into CAWSPGLLNTEAFF.

Regarding this clone: Distinct nucleotide sequences in the sample also encode this CDR3. This chain joins TRBV7-3 and TRBJ2-5, with TRBD1 identical over 8 bases. Looked up from germline, CDR1 is SGHTA and CDR2 is FQGTGA. Trimming took 5 bases from V and 2 from J; bases not matched to a gene: 4. This CDR3 contains 14 residues. The CDR3 here is CASSRTGGQETQYF. CDR3 DNA: TGTGCCAGCAGCCGAACAGGGGGTCAAGAGACCCAGTACTTC.

The chain carries TRBV2 and TRBJ2-4, with D tentatively TRBD2 (5 bases). Trimming stripped 4 bases from V and 8 bases from J, with 15 bases between. Per germline, CDR1 SNHLY and CDR2 FYNNEI. The CDR3 covers 14 residues. The CDR3 DNA follows: TGTGCCAGCAGTGTGCTAGCAGCTAGTCACATTCAGTACTTC. Translated: CASSVLAASHIQYF. Together with reference TRBV2 and TRBJ2-4, the CDR3 gives the full variable domain: EPEVTQTPSHQVTQMGQEVILRCVPISNHLYFYWYRQILGQKVEFLVSFYNNEISEKSEIFDDQFSVERPDGSNFTLKIRSTKLEDSAMYFCASSVLAASHIQYFGAGTRLSVL.

This chain uses TRBV12-5 with TRBJ2-7; D uncertain. TRBJ2-1 explains the end of the DNA better; the J call may be wrong. There are 15 residues in the CDR3. CDR1 is LGHNT and CDR2 is FRNRAP in the germline V gene. In DNA, the CDR3 is TGTGCTAGTGGACAAGGTATTACGTCCTACAATGAGCAGTTCTTC. Amino acid sequence: CASGQGITSYNEQFF.

The chain is built from TRBV4-1 and TRBJ1-1; D not resolved. V lost 1 base and J lost 4, with 10 bases in between. The CDR3 consists of 14 residues. Germline assignment: CDR1 MGHRA and CDR2 YSYEKL. Here the CDR3 DNA reads TGCGCCAGCAGCCAAGTGGTGGGTATCACTGAAGCTTTCTTT. Amino acid sequence: CASSQVVGITEAFF.

V gene TRBV5-6 combines with J gene TRBJ2-5; TRBD1 matches 8 bases. J gave up 6 bases and V 0 bases, and 10 bases lay outside the gene matches. This CDR3 contains 16 residues. Germline V gene lookup returns CDR1 SGHDT and CDR2 YYEEEE. CDR3 amino acids: CASSLVDRGGRQTQYF. DNA for the CDR3: TGTGCCAGCAGCTTGGTAGACAGGGGTGGTCGGCAGACCCAGTACTTC. The whole variable domain, remainder taken from reference TRBV5-6 and TRBJ2-5, is DAGVTQSPTHLIKTRGQQVTLRCSPKSGHDTVSWYQQALGQGPQFIFQYYEEEERQRGNFPDRFSGHQFPNYSSELNVNALLLGDSALYLCASSLVDRGGRQTQYFGPGTRLLVL.

The V and J genes are TRBV5-1 and TRBJ2-7; no firm D call. The germline V gene encodes CDR1 SGHRS and CDR2 YFSETQ. This CDR3 is 14 amino acids long. The germline V and J ends were trimmed by 0 bases and 3 bases, with 10 bases remaining between them. CDR3 in DNA: TGCGCCAGCAGCTTGGCCGGACGGAACTACGAGCAGTACTTC. This sequence encodes CASSLAGRNYEQYF.

The rearrangement links TRBV10-3 to TRBJ2-2; weak D call: TRBD2 (5 bases). V was pared by 4 bases and J by 2 bases, with 14 bases between. The germline V gene has CDR1 ENHRY and CDR2 SYGVKD. The CDR3 is made up of 16 amino acids. CDR3 bases: TGTGCCATCAGTGGAAACCTAGGGAGCAACACCGGGGAGCTGTTTTTT. Translation: CAISGNLGSNTGELFF.

The genes are TRBV5-1 and TRBJ1-1; D not certain. The V gene lost 2 bases and the J gene lost 14 bases, with 13 bases spanning the gap. CDR3 length: 11 amino acids. Looked up from germline, CDR1 is SGHRS and CDR2 is YFSETQ. CDR3 nucleotides: TGCGCCAGCAGCTTACTGGTGAGAAGCTTCTTT. This translates into CASSLLVRSFF.

CDR3 bases: TGTGCCAGTAGGGCGGAGGGCGCCGGTCAGCCCCAGCATTTT. This sequence encodes CASRAEGAGQPQHF. V gene TRBV19 combines with J gene TRBJ1-5; D is uncertain. Trimming left V 6 bases short and J 6 bases short, with 15 bases between. Germline CDR1 reads LNHDA; CDR2 reads SQIVND (reference sequence). The CDR3 is made up of 14 amino acids.

The J gene is TRBJ1-4, the V gene TRBV5-1; 9 bases match TRBD1. V lost 4 bases and J lost 1; bases outside the gene matches: 5. CDR1 and CDR2 (germline): SGHRS, YFSETQ. The CDR3 has 16 residues. CDR3 in amino acids: CASSEGQGRTNEKLFF. The CDR3 nucleotides read TGCGCCAGCAGCGAGGGACAGGGTAGAACTAATGAAAAACTGTTTTTT.